This TCR beta chain was recorded in a study of OX40 agonist ivuxolimab in advanced cancers. Produced via immunoSEQ multiplex PCR; TCRdb's table is partial and in-frame only. In the table there are some 39,000 clones, roughly 81% of which are singletons. Trimming took 2 bases from V and 2 from J, leaving 10 bases between them. The germline V gene encodes CDR1 KGHSH and CDR2 LQKENI. The CDR3 sequence is 15 residues long. The input for sequencing was CD4+ or CD8+ T cells sorted from blood, taken in a trial of the OX40 agonist ivuxolimab. The receptor was derived from an adult with an advanced solid tumor such as melanoma, head and neck, liver or kidney cancer. This chain joins TRBV18 and TRBJ1-3, with unresolved D. The CDR3 loop reads CASSPSPVTGNTIYF. The CDR3 DNA follows: TGTGCCAGCTCACCATCCCCGGTGACTGGAAACACCATATATTTT.